This T cell receptor beta chain is drawn from a study of human T cells and chemical hapten exposure. In the study overall: Donors were sensitized with 2% DPC on the upper inner arm. After 6 days, upper back 0.01% DPC patch tests were scored.

Original analysis: Samples ranged from about 23,224 to 700,000 TCRs, with a median of approximately 90,000. TCRdb passed the RACE reads through MiXCR, listing each CDR3 protein once. TCRdb's processing, not the study's, gives the V and J calls here. The sample holds roughly 110,000 distinct CDR3 sequences; approximately 12% are singletons and the top ten take more than 1.5%. Specified time point: pre-sensitization, week 0. Treatment given: therapeutic diphenylcyclopropenone sensitization with weekly scalp DPC. V trimming: 0 bases; J trimming: 0 bases; junction bases outside the gene matches: 4. CDR3 length: 16 amino acids. Per the germline V gene, CDR1 is DFQATT and CDR2 is SNEGSKA (reference sequence). This clonotype showed up just a few times. What it binds is not known. Study-level findings and limits: There were significantly more large CDR3 similarity clusters among expanded TCRs than among controls.

This TCR was sampled from a woman between 45 and 60 years old with alopecia areata. Some clones in this sample may be carry-over from other donors' samples. The V gene is TRBV20-1, the J gene TRBJ2-1; 8 bases are a match to TRBD2. The source material was whole blood, sampled in connection with sensitization to the hapten diphenylcyclopropenone (DPC). The CDR3 loop is CSARDLSGSSYNEQFF. In nucleotides, the CDR3 is TGCAGTGCTAGAGATTTGAGCGGGAGCTCCTACAATGAGCAGTTCTTC.